Below, 2 T cell receptor beta chains from the same sample are listed, as sequenced in a study of OX40 agonist ivuxolimab in advanced cancers. Only in-frame clones appear in the TCRdb table, and some are missing; sequencing was by immunoSEQ multiplex PCR. The sample consists of roughly 89,000 clones, around 84% of them appearing once. Material: CD4+ or CD8+ T cells sorted from blood, obtained in a trial of the OX40 agonist ivuxolimab. The receptors were sampled from an adult with an advanced solid tumor such as melanoma, head and neck, liver or kidney cancer.

This clone was counted a single time. The chain links TRBV7-2 to TRBJ1-1, with a weak D call TRBD1 (6 bases). Germline V lookup: CDR1 SGHTA, CDR2 FQGNSA. V lost 0 bases to trimming and J lost 7 bases, with 12 bases between them. CDR3 length: 14 residues. CDR3 loop: CASSLAGGSIEAFF. For the CDR3, the DNA is TGTGCCAGCAGCTTAGCTGGGGGCTCGATTGAAGCTTTCTTT.

The V call is TRBV5-6, the J call TRBJ2-5, with D unclear. The CDR3 covers 14 residues. Germline V gives CDR1 SGHDT, CDR2 YYEEEE. V lost 0 bases and J lost 1, with 7 bases in between. Here the CDR3 reads CASSLAGFQETQYF. The DNA for the CDR3 is TGTGCCAGCAGCTTGGCAGGCTTCCAAGAGACCCAGTACTTC.